The sample holds one count of the clone carrying this TCR beta chain. Sequencing was performed with immunoSEQ multiplex PCR; in TCRdb, only in-frame clones are kept and a portion is missing. The repertoire holds approximately 2.4 million clones, about 94% seen once, with 0.13% in the top ten. V dropped 6 bases and J dropped 5 bases, with 13 bases sitting between them. CDR1 is MNHEY and CDR2 is SVGAGI in the germline V gene. The CDR3 runs to 13 residues. This entry belongs to a study of shared clonotypes between healthy human individuals. Overall study: Per-donor plates numbered three CD4 naive, three CD4 memory, two CD8 naive and one CD8 memory.

All participating donors were Caucasian adults from Nashville, Tennessee. The sequence was collected from a young man in good health. The sample consisted of naive CD4+ T cells sorted from blood. Subset given: CD45RA+ positively selected. The V and J genes are TRBV6-5 and TRBJ2-5; possibly TRBD2 for D (5 bases). CDR3 sequence (DNA): TGTGCCAGCAGCGCCAGGAGGCGGGAGACCCAGTACTTC. Translating it yields CASSARRRETQYF.